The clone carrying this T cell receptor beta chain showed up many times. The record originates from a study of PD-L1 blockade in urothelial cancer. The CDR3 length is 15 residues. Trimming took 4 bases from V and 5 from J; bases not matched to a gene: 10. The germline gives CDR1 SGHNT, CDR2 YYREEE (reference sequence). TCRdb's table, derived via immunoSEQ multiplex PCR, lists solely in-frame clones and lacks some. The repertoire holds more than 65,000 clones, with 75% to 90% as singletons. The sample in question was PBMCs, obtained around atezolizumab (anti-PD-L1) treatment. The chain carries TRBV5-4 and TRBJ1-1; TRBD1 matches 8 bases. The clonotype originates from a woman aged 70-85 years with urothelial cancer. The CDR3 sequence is CASSRGDRSGTEAFF. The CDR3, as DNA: TGTGCCAGCAGCCGAGGGGACAGGAGTGGAACTGAAGCTTTCTTT.